Below are 20 T cell receptor beta chains sequenced from a single sample in a study of CD8+CD57+ T cells in acquired aplastic anemia. Genomic DNA acted as the template from which TCR beta VDJ combination and CDR3 sequence profiling were carried out. TCRdb called the reads again in MiXCR, with one record for every CDR3 protein. The sample carries around 190,000 distinct CDR3 sequences, 54% recorded once. Specimen: sorted CD4+, CD8+, or CD8+CD57+ T cells (not recorded which) from PBMCs. The receptors derive from a human donor in good health, serving as a control.

This rearrangement joins TRBV2 to TRBJ2-5, with 9 nucleotides matching TRBD1. V lost 10 bases, J lost 4 bases, and 10 bases stayed unmatched. This CDR3 has 14 amino acids. CDR1 is SNHLY, CDR2 FYNNEI, per germline. CDR3 sequence: CATAPRTGAETQYF. Here the CDR3 DNA reads TGTGCCACCGCCCCGAGGACAGGGGCAGAGACCCAGTACTTC.

The chain has TRBV7-2 and TRBJ1-2; D unclear. The CDR3 is 13 amino acids. The V and J ends lost 8 bases and 4 bases respectively, with 14 bases between them. Germline CDR1 reads SGHTA; CDR2 reads FQGNSA. The CDR3 DNA sequence: TGTGCCAGCGGCATATACGAGGGCTATGGCTACACCTTC. This codes for CASGIYEGYGYTF. The whole variable domain, filled in from reference TRBV7-2 and TRBJ1-2, reads GAGVSQSPSNKVTEKGKDVELRCDPISGHTALYWYRQSLGQGLEFLIYFQGNSAPDKSGLPSDRFSAERTGGSVSTLTIQRTQQEDSAVYLCASGIYEGYGYTFGSGTRLTVV.

This chain joins TRBV5-1 and TRBJ1-4; D remains ambiguous. CDR3 length equals 15 residues. Germline V gene data show CDR1 as SGHRS and CDR2 as YFSETQ. Trimming stripped 0 bases from V and 3 bases from J, with 9 bases between. CDR3 DNA: TGCGCCAGCAGCTTGGATGGTAGGCCTAATGAAAAACTGTTTTTT. Translating gives CASSLDGRPNEKLFF.

This clonotype was seen a single time. This chain uses TRBV9 with TRBJ1-6, with TRBD1 identical over 8 bases. The CDR3 length is 15 residues. CDR1 SGDLS and CDR2 YYNGEE come from the germline V gene. The ends lost 3 bases at V and 14 bases at J; junction bases unmatched: 13. CDR3 coding DNA: TGTGCCAGCAGCGCCGGACAGGGCGGAGGTTGGACCCTCCACTTT. Encoded protein: CASSAGQGGGWTLHF.

V usage is TRBV27 and J usage is TRBJ1-6; tentative D call: TRBD1 (6 bases). The CDR3 length is 13 residues. The V gene lost 6 bases and the J gene lost 10 bases, with 13 bases spanning the gap. CDR1 is MNHEY, CDR2 SMNVEV, per germline (reference sequence). The DNA for the CDR3 is TGTGCCAGCAGACCACAGGGCGTCTCACCCCTCCACTTT. Translated, it gives CASRPQGVSPLHF.

This clonotype showed up many times. J is TRBJ2-4 and V is TRBV2; D is perhaps TRBD1 or TRBD2 (6 bases each). The germline gives CDR1 SNHLY, CDR2 FYNNEI. There are 15 residues in the CDR3. Trimming removed 6 bases at V and 1 base at J, with 13 bases between. The CDR3 nucleotides read TGTGCCAGCAGCAGGGCCGGGGGCGCCAAAAACATTCAGTACTTC. The encoded protein is CASSRAGGAKNIQYF.

V is TRBV19 and J is TRBJ1-6; TRBD1 agrees at 7 bases. The CDR3 is 12 residues long. V dropped 4 bases and J dropped 15; count of bases not matched to a gene: 6. Germline assignment: CDR1 LNHDA and CDR2 SQIVND (reference sequence). The CDR3 here is CASSTQGGRLHF. Written as DNA, the CDR3 is TGTGCCAGTAGTACTCAGGGGGGACGCCTCCACTTT.

This clonotype was counted ten times or more. V and J are TRBV5-5 and TRBJ1-4, with a weak D call TRBD1 (6 bases). From germline, CDR1 is SGHKS and CDR2 YYEKEE (reference sequence). The CDR3 runs 14 residues. The V gene lost 5 bases and the J gene lost 6 bases, with 14 bases spanning the gap. In DNA form, the CDR3 reads TGTGCCAGCAGTTCGCGGGGGCGGGATGAAAAACTGTTTTTT. Its translation is CASSSRGRDEKLFF.

This rearrangement joins TRBV7-9 to TRBJ1-2, with D perhaps matching TRBD1 (5 bases). The germline V gene has CDR1 SEHNR and CDR2 FQNEAQ (reference sequence). The CDR3 sequence is 18 residues long. The V and J ends lost 5 bases and 8 bases respectively, with 30 bases between them. The CDR3 is CASSMQPRDVLTTQGYTF. CDR3 bases: TGTGCCAGCAGCATGCAGCCAAGGGACGTCCTCACGACGCAGGGCTACACCTTC.

About this clonotype itself: A read error may produce the germline difference seen at one junction end. V usage is TRBV12-3 or TRBV12-4 and J usage is TRBJ1-4; no clear D gene. The CDR3 covers 10 residues. The CDR3, as DNA: TGTGCCAGTCGAACGTCGGGCAAGCTTTTC. It translates to CASRTSGKLF.

This clonotype was picked up many times. V usage is TRBV19 and J usage is TRBJ1-6; D possibly corresponds to TRBD1 (6 bases). This CDR3 is built from 12 residues. V was shortened by 7 bases and J by 7 bases, with 8 bases between the two germline ends. Germline V gene sequence: CDR1 LNHDA, CDR2 SQIVND (reference sequence). In DNA, the CDR3 is TGTGCCAGTAATCAGGGGAATTCACCCCTCCACTTT. It specifies CASNQGNSPLHF.

The DNA of the CDR3 is TGTGCCAGCAGCTTACCGCAGGATACGCAGTATTTT. Its protein is CASSLPQDTQYF. The chain couples TRBV7-6 to TRBJ2-3; D not certain. This CDR3 has 12 amino acids. Trimming took 2 bases from V and 6 from J, leaving 6 bases between them. Germline CDR1 and CDR2: SGHVS and FNYEAQ.

This chain links TRBV6-1 with TRBJ1-5; 7 bases are shared with TRBD1. Germline V lookup: CDR1 MNHNS, CDR2 SASEGT. The V segment lost 6 bases and the J segment 4 bases; nucleotides outside the gene matches: 9. The CDR3 covers 15 residues. The CDR3 DNA sequence: TGTGCCAGCAGCCAAGGGACAGCCGAGAATCAGCCCCAGCATTTT. Encoded protein: CASSQGTAENQPQHF.

This clonotype was observed a handful of times. A much larger clonotype is one base distant, so this may be a read error. The chain is built from TRBV5-4 and TRBJ2-3; tentatively, D is TRBD1 (7 bases). The CDR3 has 15 residues. In germline, CDR1 is SGHNT, CDR2 YYREEE (reference sequence). Trimming cost V 4 bases and J 7 bases, with 19 bases left between them. CDR3 nucleotides: TGTGCCAGCAGCCGCTTTAGCAGGGGGGCGAATACGCAGTATTTT. Its translation is CASSRFSRGANTQYF.

The J gene is TRBJ2-5, the V gene TRBV19; no reliable D call. The CDR3 runs 14 residues. V was trimmed by 9 bases and J by 0 bases, leaving 14 bases between them. In germline, CDR1 is LNHDA, CDR2 SQIVND (reference sequence). The CDR3 is CASSFQANQETQYF. As DNA, the CDR3 is TGTGCCAGCAGCTTCCAGGCGAACCAAGAGACCCAGTACTTC.

The rearrangement joins TRBV12-3 or TRBV12-4 to TRBJ1-2; D perhaps matches TRBD1 (6 bases). Trimming removed 6 bases at V and 6 bases at J, with 23 bases between. The CDR3 consists of 16 residues. CDR3 coding DNA: TGTGCCAGCAGCAATACAGTGGGAGGGGGAGGGCATGGCTACACCTTC. Its translation is CASSNTVGGGGHGYTF.

V and J are TRBV6-5 and TRBJ1-2; D unclear. There are 11 residues in the CDR3. Looked up from germline, CDR1 is MNHEY and CDR2 is SVGAGI. Deletions cut 10 bases from V and 0 bases from J, with 6 bases between. The CDR3 region has the DNA TGTGCCATCCGAGCTAACTATGGCTACACCTTC. This translates into CAIRANYGYTF.

At least ten counts were recorded for this clonotype. The rearrangement uses TRBV7-8 and TRBJ1-5; 7 nucleotides match TRBD1. J gave up 4 bases and V 4 bases, and 13 bases lay outside the gene matches. CDR3 length: 17 amino acids. Germline CDR1 reads SGHVS; CDR2 reads FQNEAQ. The CDR3 sequence: CASSSSRGVGRNQPQHF. In DNA form, the CDR3 reads TGTGCCAGCAGCTCTAGCAGGGGGGTTGGAAGAAATCAGCCCCAGCATTTT.

CDR3 nucleotide sequence: TGCAGCGTTGACAAGGGAAAGAGCACTGAAGCTTTCTTT. It is translated as CSVDKGKSTEAFF. The chain couples TRBV29-1 to TRBJ1-1; D is unresolved. V gave up 3 bases and J gave up 4 bases, with 12 bases separating them. CDR1 is SQVTM and CDR2 is ANQGSEA in the germline V gene. The CDR3 is made up of 13 amino acids. Together with reference TRBV29-1 and TRBJ1-1, the CDR3 gives the full variable domain: SAVISQKPSRDICQRGTSLTIQCQVDSQVTMMFWYRQQPGQSLTLIATANQGSEATYESGFVIDKFPISRPNLTFSTLTVSNMSPEDSSIYLCSVDKGKSTEAFFGQGTRLTVV.

This clonotype showed up many times. The J gene is TRBJ2-2, the V gene TRBV2; D perhaps matches TRBD1 (6 bases). CDR3 length: 15 amino acids. CDR1 and CDR2 (germline): SNHLY, FYNNEI. V lost 2 bases, J lost 1 base, and 8 bases lay in between. CDR3 nucleotide sequence: TGTGCCAGCAGTGAAAAGGGACAGAACACCGGGGAGCTGTTTTTT. Protein product: CASSEKGQNTGELFF. The variable domain in full, with the rest retrieved from reference TRBV2 and TRBJ2-2, is EPEVTQTPSHQVTQMGQEVILRCVPISNHLYFYWYRQILGQKVEFLVSFYNNEISEKSEIFDDQFSVERPDGSNFTLKIRSTKLEDSAMYFCASSEKGQNTGELFFGEGSRLTVL.